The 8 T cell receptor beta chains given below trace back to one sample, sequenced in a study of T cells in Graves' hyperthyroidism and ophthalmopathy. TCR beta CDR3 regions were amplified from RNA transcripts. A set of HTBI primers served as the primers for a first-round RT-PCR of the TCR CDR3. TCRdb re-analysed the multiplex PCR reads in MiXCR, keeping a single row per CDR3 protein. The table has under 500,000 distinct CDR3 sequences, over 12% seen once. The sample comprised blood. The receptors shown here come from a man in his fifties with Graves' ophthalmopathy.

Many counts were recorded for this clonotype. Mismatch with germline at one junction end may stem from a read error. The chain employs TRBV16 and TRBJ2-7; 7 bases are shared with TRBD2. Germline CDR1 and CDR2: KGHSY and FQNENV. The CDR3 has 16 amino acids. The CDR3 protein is CASSLNTGTISSEQYF. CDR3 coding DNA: TGTGCCAGCAGTCTAAACACCGGGACTATTTCCTCCGAGCAGTACTTC.

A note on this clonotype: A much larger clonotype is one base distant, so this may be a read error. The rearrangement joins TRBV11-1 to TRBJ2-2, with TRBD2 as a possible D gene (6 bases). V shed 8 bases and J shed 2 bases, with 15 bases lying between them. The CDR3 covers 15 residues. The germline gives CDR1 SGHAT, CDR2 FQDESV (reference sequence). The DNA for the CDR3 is TGTGCCAGCGGCGAGGAGGGACTTAACACCGGGGAGCTGTTTTTT. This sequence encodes CASGEEGLNTGELFF. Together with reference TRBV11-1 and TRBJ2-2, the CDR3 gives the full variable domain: EAEVAQSPRYKITEKSQAVAFWCDPISGHATLYWYRQILGQGPELLVQFQDESVVDDSQLPKDRFSAERLKGVDSTLKIQPAELGDSAMYLCASGEEGLNTGELFFGEGSRLTVL.

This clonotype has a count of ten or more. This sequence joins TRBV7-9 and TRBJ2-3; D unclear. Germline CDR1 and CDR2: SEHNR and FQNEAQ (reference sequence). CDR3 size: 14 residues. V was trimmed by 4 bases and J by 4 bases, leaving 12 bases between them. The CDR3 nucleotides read TGTGCCAGCAGCTCCGAACGACTGCCAGATACGCAGTATTTT. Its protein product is CASSSERLPDTQYF.

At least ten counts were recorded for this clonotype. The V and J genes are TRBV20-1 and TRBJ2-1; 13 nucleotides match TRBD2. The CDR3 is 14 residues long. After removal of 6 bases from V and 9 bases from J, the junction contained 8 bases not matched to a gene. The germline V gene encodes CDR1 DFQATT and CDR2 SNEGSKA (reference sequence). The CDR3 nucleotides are TGCAGTGCCGGGACTAGCGGGATGCTAGGTGAGCAGTTCTTC. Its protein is CSAGTSGMLGEQFF.

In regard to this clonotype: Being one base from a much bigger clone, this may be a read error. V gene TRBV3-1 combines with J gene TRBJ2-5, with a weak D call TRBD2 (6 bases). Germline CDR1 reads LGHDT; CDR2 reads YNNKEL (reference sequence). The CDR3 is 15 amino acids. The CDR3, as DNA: TGTGCCAACAGCCAAGATGGGACTCCTTGGAGGACCCAGTACTTC. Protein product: CANSQDGTPWRTQYF.

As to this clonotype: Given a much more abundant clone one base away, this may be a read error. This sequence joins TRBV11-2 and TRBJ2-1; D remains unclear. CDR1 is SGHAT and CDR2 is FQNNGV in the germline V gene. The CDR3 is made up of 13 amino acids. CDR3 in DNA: TGTGCCAGCGGGGAAGATCCAAGAAATGAGGAGTTCTTC. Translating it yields CASGEDPRNEEFF. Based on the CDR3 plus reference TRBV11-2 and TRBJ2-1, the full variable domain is EAGVAQSPRYKIIEKRQSVAFWCNPISGHATLYWYQQILGQGPKLLIQFQNNGVVDDSQLPKDRFSAERLKGVDSTLKIQPAKLEDSAVYLCASGEDPRNEEFFGPGTRLTVL.

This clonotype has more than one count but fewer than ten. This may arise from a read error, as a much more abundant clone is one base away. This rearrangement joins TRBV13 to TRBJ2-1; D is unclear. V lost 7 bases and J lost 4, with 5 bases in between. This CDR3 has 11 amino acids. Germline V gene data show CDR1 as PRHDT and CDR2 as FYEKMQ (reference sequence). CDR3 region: CASIGYNEQFF. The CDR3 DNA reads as TGTGCCAGCATCGGATACAATGAGCAGTTCTTC. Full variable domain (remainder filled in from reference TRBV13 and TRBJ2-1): AAGVIQSPRHLIKEKRETATLKCYPIPRHDTVYWYQQGPGQDPQFLISFYEKMQSDKGSIPDRFSAQQFSDYHSELNMSSLELGDSALYFCASIGYNEQFFGPGTRLTVL.

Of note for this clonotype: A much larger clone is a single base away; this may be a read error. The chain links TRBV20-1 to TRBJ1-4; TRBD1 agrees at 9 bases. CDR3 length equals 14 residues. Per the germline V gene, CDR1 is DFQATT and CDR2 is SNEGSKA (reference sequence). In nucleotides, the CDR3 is TGCAATGCTACCGGGGGACAGGGAAACGAAAAACTGTTTTTT. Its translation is CNATGGQGNEKLFF.